This paragraph covers one T cell receptor beta chain sequence. Antigen unknown. The data belong to a study of CXCR3-negative and CXCR3-positive naive CD8 T cells. General study points: When CXCR3-positive naive cells were set against CXCR3-negative naive cells, the former had more hydrophobic TRB CDR3s.

UMI-labeled 5' RACE TRB cDNA libraries were prepared from the cells. Following a re-call of the 5' RACE reads, TCRdb has one entry per CDR3 protein and lacks DNA. The sample data list just under 65,000 distinct CDR3 sequences. Per the germline V gene, CDR1 is KGHSH and CDR2 is LQKENI. The length of the CDR3 is 13 residues. Sorting was done in triplicate for each CD8+ T cell subset (roughly 300,000 cells each). The sequenced sample consisted of naive CXCR3+ CD8+ T cells from blood. The subset here: CD45RO-CCR7+CD27+CD95- naive CD8+ T cells expressing CXCR3 (TNR3+). This rearrangement joins TRBV18 to TRBJ2-2; the TCRdb D gene call, TRBD1, has no DNA to confirm it. The TCR originated in a human donor in good health. Some clones in this sample may be carry-over from other donors' samples. This CDR3 reads CASSPPPPLGLFF. The full variable domain, completed using reference TRBV18 and TRBJ2-2, is NAGVMQNPRHLVRRRGQEARLRCSPMKGHSHVYWYRQLPEEGLKFMVYLQKENIIDESGMPKERFSAEFPKEGPSILRIQQVVRGDSAAYFCASSPPPPLGLFFGEGSRLTVL.